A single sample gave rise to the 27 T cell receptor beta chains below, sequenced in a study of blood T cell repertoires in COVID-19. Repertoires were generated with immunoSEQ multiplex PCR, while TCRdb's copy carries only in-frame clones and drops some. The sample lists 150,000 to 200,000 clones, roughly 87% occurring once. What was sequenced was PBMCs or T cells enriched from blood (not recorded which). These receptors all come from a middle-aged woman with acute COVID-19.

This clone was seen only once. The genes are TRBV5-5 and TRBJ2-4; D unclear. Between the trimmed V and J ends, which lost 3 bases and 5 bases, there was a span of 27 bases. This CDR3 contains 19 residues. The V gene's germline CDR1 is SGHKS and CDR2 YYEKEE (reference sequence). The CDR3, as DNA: TGTGCCAGCAGCTCCTACCCGGATCTCGGCAGGTATACCGAAAACATTCAGTACTTC. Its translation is CASSSYPDLGRYTENIQYF.

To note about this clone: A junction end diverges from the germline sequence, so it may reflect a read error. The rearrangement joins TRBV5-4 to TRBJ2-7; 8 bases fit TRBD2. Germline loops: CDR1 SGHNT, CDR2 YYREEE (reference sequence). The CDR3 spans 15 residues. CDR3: CASSSPGLVSHEQYF. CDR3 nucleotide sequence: TGTGCCAGCAGCTCTCCGGGACTAGTCTCCCACGAGCAGTACTTC.

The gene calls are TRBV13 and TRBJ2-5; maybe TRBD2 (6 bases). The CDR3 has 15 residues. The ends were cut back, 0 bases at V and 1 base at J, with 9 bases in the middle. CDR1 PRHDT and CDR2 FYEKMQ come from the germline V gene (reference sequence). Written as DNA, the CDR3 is TGTGCCAGCAGCTTAGGCAGGAGGGCCCAAGAGACCCAGTACTTC. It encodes CASSLGRRAQETQYF.

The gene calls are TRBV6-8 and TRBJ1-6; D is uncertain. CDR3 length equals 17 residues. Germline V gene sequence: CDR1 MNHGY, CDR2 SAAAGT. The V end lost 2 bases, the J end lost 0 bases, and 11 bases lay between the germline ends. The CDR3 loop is CASSYGSGSSYNSPLHF. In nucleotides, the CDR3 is TGTGCCAGCAGTTACGGTTCGGGGAGCTCCTATAATTCACCCCTCCACTTT.

The CDR3 region has the DNA TGTGCCAGCAGTTACGGCGGATCCGCCCGGGAGCAGTTCTTC. Amino acids: CASSYGGSAREQFF. The chain couples TRBV6-5 to TRBJ2-1, with D uncertain. The CDR3 length is 14 residues. V lost 2 bases and J 10 bases, leaving 15 bases between the germline ends. The germline V gene encodes CDR1 MNHEY and CDR2 SVGAGI.

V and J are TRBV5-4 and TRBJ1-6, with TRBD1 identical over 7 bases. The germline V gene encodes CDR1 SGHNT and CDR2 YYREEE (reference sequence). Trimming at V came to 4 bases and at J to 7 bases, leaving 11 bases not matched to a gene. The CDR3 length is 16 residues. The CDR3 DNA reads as TGTGCCAGCAGCATTGGGGCAGGGGGGCTAAATTCACCCCTCCACTTT. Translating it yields CASSIGAGGLNSPLHF.

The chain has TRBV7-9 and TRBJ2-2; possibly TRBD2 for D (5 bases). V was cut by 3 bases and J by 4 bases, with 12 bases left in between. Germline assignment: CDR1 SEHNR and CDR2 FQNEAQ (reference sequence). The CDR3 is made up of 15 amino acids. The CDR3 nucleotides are TGTGCCAGCAGCTTGAGTCTAGCTCGCACCGGGGAGCTGTTTTTT. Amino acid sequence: CASSLSLARTGELFF.

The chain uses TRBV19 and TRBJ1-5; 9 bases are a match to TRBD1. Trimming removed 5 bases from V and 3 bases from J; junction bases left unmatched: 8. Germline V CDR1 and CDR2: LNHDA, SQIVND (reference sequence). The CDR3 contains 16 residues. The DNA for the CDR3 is TGTGCCAGTAGTGATACCGGGACAGGGCACAATCAGCCCCAGCATTTT. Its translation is CASSDTGTGHNQPQHF. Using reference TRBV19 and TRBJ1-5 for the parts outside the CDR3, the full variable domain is DGGITQSPKYLFRKEGQNVTLSCEQNLNHDAMYWYRQDPGQGLRLIYYSQIVNDFQKGDIAEGYSVSREKKESFPLTVTSAQKNPTAFYLCASSDTGTGHNQPQHFGDGTRLSIL.

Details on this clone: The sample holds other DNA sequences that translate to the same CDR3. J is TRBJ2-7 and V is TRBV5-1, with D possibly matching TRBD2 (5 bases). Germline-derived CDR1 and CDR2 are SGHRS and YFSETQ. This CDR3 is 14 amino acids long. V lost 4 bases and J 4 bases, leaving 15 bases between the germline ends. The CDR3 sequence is CASSPTGSSYEQYF. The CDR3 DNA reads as TGCGCCAGCAGCCCTACGGGAAGCTCTTACGAGCAGTACTTC.

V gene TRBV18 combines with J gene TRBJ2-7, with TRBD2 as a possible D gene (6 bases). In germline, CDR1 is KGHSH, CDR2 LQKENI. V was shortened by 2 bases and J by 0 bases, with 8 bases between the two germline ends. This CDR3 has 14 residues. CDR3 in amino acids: CASSPLGGSYEQYF. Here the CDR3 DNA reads TGTGCCAGCTCACCATTGGGGGGCTCCTACGAGCAGTACTTC.

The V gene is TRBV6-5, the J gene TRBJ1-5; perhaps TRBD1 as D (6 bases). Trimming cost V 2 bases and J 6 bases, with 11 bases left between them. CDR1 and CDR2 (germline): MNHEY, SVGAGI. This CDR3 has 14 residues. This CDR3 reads CASSYGAGVQPQHF. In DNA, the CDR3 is TGTGCCAGCAGTTACGGGGCAGGGGTTCAGCCCCAGCATTTT.

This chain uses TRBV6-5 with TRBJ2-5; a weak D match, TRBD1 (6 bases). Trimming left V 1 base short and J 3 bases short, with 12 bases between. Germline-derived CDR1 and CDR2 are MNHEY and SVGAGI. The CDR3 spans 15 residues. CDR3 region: CASSYYFGGEETQYF. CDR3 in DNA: TGTGCCAGCAGTTACTATTTTGGGGGCGAAGAGACCCAGTACTTC.

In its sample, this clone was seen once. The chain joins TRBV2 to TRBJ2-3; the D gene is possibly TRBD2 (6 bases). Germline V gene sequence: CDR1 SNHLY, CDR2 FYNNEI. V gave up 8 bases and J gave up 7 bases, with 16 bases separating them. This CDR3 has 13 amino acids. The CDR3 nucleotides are TGTGCCAGCTCGGGGGACTCAATGTATACGCAGTATTTT. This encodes CASSGDSMYTQYF.

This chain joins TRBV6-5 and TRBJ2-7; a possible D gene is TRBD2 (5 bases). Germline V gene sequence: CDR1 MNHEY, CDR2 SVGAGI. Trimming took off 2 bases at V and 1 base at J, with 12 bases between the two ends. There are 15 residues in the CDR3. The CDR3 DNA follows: TGTGCCAGCAGTTACCAGACGGACTCTTCCTACGAGCAGTACTTC. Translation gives CASSYQTDSSYEQYF.

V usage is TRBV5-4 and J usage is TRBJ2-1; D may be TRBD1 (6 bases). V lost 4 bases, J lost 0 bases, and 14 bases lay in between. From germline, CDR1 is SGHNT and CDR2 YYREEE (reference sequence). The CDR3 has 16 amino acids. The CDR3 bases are TGTGCCAGCAGCCACAACGACAGGAGCTCCTACAATGAGCAGTTCTTC. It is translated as CASSHNDRSSYNEQFF.

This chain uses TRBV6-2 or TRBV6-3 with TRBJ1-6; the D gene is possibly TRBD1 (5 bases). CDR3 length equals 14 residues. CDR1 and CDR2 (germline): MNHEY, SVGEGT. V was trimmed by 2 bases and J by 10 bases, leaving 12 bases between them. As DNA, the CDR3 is TGTGCCAGCAGTTACCAGGGAGGGAGCTCACCCCTCCACTTT. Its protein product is CASSYQGGSSPLHF.

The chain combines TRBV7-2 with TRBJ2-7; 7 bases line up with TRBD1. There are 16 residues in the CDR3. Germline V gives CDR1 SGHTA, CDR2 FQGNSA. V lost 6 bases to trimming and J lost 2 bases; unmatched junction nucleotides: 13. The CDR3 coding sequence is TGTGCCAGCAGTCATACCGCCCGGGACAGACCCTACGAGCAGTACTTC. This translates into CASSHTARDRPYEQYF.

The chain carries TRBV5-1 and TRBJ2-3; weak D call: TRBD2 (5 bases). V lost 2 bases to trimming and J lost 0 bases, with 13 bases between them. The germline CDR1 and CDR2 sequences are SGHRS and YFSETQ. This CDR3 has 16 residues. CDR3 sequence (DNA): TGCGCCAGCAGCTTTATGTCGGGGTCTAGCACAGATACGCAGTATTTT. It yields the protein CASSFMSGSSTDTQYF. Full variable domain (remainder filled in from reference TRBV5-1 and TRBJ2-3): KAGVTQTPRYLIKTRGQQVTLSCSPISGHRSVSWYQQTPGQGLQFLFEYFSETQRNKGNFPGRFSGRQFSNSRSEMNVSTLELGDSALYLCASSFMSGSSTDTQYFGPGTRLTVL.

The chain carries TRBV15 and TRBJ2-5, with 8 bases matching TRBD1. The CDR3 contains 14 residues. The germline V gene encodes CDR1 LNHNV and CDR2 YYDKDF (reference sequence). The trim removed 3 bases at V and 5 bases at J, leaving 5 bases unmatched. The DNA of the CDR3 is TGTGCCACCAGCAGCTACAGGGGGAAGGAGACCCAGTACTTC. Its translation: CATSSYRGKETQYF. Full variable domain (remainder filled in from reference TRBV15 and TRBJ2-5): DAMVIQNPRYQVTQFGKPVTLSCSQTLNHNVMYWYQQKSSQAPKLLFHYYDKDFNNEADTPDNFQSRRPNTSFCFLDIRSPGLGDTAMYLCATSSYRGKETQYFGPGTRLLVL.

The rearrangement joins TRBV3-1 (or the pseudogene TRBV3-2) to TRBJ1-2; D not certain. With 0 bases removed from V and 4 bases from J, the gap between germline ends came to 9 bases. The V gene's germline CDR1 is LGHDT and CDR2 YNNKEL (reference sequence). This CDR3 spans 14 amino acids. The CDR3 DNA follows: TGTGCCAGCAGCCAAGATTCCTCTTCCTATGGCTACACCTTC. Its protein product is CASSQDSSSYGYTF.

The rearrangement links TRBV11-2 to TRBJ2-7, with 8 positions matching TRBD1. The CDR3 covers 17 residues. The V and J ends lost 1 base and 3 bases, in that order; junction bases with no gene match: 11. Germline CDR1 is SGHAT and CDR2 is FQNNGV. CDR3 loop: CASSLAHGTGKLYEQYF. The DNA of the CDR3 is TGTGCCAGCAGCTTAGCCCACGGGACAGGAAAGCTCTACGAGCAGTACTTC. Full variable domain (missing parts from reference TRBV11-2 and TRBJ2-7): EAGVAQSPRYKIIEKRQSVAFWCNPISGHATLYWYQQILGQGPKLLIQFQNNGVVDDSQLPKDRFSAERLKGVDSTLKIQPAKLEDSAVYLCASSLAHGTGKLYEQYFGPGTRLTVT.

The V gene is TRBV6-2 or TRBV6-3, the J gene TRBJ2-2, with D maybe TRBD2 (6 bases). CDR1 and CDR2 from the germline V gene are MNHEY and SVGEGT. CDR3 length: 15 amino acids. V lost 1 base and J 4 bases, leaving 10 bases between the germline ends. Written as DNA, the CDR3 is TGTGCCAGCAGTTACTGGGGACTGCCCACCGGGGAGCTGTTTTTT. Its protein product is CASSYWGLPTGELFF.

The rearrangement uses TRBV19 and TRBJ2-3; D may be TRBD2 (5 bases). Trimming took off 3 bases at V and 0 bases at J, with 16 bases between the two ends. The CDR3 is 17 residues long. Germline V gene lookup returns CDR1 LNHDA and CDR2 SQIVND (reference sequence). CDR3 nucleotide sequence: TGTGCCAGTAGTATGGAGGATCAGGAAAGCAGCACAGATACGCAGTATTTT. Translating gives CASSMEDQESSTDTQYF.

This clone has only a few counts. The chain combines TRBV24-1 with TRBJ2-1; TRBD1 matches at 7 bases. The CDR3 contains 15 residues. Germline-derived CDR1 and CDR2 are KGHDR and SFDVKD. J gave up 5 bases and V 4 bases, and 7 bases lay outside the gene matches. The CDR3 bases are TGTGCCACCAGTGAAAGGGGGACAGCAGACAATGAGCAGTTCTTC. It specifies CATSERGTADNEQFF.

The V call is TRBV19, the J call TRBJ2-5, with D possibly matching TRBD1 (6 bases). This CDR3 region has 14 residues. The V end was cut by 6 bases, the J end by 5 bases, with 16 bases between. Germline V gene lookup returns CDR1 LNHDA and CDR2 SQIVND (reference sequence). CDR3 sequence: CASSETGLRETQYF. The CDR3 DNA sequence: TGTGCCAGTAGCGAGACAGGTTTGAGGGAGACCCAGTACTTC.

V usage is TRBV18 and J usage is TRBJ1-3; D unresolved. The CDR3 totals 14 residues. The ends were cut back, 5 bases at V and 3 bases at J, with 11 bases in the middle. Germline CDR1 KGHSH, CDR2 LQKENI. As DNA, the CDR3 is TGTGCCAGCTCAACTGGTTTTGGTGGAAACACCATATATTTT. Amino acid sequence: CASSTGFGGNTIYF.

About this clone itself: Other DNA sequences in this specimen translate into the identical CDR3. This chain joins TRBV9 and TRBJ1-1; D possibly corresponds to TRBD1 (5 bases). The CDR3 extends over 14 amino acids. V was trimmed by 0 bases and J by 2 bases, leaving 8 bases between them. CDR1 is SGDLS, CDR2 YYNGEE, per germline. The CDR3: CASSVDTGNTEAFF. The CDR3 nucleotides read TGTGCCAGCAGCGTAGATACAGGAAACACTGAAGCTTTCTTT.